What follows describes a single T cell receptor beta chain. CDR3 length: 18 amino acids. V was pared by 2 bases and J by 8 bases, with 14 bases of the junction left unmatched. In germline, CDR1 is SGHRS, CDR2 YFSETQ. The data derive from a study of blood T cell repertoires in COVID-19. Overall study context: PBMCs, B-cell-depleted T cells, or T cells were the source of the cDNA or gDNA that made up the material.

Sequencing used immunoSEQ multiplex PCR; TCRdb keeps in-frame clones, though not all of them. The table has about 50,000 clones, roughly 85% seen once; the top ten hold roughly 25%. This TCR came from a man aged 70-80 years with acute or convalescent COVID-19. Sequenced material: peripheral blood. This chain connects TRBV5-1 to TRBJ2-1, with 12 bases identical to TRBD1. CDR3 DNA sequence: TGCGCCAGCAGCTTACCGGGACAGGGGGCGCTAAGGCTCGATGAGCAGTTCTTC. This gives the protein CASSLPGQGALRLDEQFF.